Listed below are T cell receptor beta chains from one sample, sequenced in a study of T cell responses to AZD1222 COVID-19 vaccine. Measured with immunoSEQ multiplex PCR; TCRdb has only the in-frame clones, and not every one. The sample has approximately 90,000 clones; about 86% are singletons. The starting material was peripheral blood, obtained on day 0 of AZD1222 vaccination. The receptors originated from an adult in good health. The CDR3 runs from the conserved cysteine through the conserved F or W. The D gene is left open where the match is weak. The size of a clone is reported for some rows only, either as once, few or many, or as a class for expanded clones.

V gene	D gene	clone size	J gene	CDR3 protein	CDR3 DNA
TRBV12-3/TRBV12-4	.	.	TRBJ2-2	CASSPRGTGELFF	TGTGCCAGCAGTCCACGGGGCACCGGGGAGCTGTTTTTT
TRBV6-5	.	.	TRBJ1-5	CASILSGDQPQHF	TGTGCCAGCATATTGAGCGGGGATCAGCCCCAGCATTTT
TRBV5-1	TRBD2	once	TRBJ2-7	CASSWSSGSFYEQYF	TGCGCCAGCAGCTGGTCTAGCGGGAGCTTCTACGAGCAGTACTTC
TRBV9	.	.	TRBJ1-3	CASSVVDTGNTIYF	TGTGCCAGCAGCGTAGTGGATACTGGAAACACCATATATTTT
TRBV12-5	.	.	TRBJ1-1	CASGFGANTEAFF	TGTGCTAGTGGTTTTGGGGCGAACACTGAAGCTTTCTTT
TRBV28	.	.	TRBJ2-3	CASSLYGGNTDTQYF	TGTGCCAGCAGTTTATATGGGGGAAACACAGATACGCAGTATTTT
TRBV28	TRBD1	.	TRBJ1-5	CASRPDRVGNQPQHF	TGTGCCAGCAGACCGGACAGGGTGGGCAATCAGCCCCAGCATTTT
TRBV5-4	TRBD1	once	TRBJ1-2	CASSPQTGDYGYTF	TGTGCCAGCAGCCCCCAGACAGGGGACTATGGCTACACCTTC
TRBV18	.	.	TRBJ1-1	CASSLGMGTEAFF	TGTGCCAGCTCACTAGGAATGGGTACTGAAGCTTTCTTT
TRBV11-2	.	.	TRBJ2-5	CASSARTEGRHGETQYF	TGTGCCAGCAGCGCCAGGACAGAGGGCCGTCACGGAGAGACCCAGTACTTC
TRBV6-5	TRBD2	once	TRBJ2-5	CASSYTSGGSQETQYF	TGTGCCAGCAGTTACACGTCGGGAGGATCCCAAGAGACCCAGTACTTC
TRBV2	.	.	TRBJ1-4	CASSELGEATNEKLFF	TGTGCCAGCAGTGAACTAGGGGAAGCAACTAATGAAAAACTGTTTTTT
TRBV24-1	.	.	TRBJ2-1	CATSDFSADSSYNEQFF	TGTGCCACCAGTGATTTCTCGGCGGATAGCTCCTACAATGAGCAGTTCTTC
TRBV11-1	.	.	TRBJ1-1	CASSLAMGGTNTEAFF	TGTGCCAGCAGCTTAGCTATGGGAGGAACGAACACTGAAGCTTTCTTT
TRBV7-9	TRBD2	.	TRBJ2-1	CASSLAEQAFRGGDEQFF	TGTGCCAGCAGCTTAGCGGAGCAGGCGTTCCGCGGGGGGGATGAGCAGTTCTTC
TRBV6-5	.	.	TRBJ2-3	CASSSGEDTQYF	TGTGCCAGCAGTTCAGGGGAAGATACGCAGTATTTT
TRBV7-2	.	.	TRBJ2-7	CAGSSRQTYEQYF	TGTGCCGGCAGCTCCCGACAAACCTACGAGCAGTACTTC
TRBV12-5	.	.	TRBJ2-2	CASGIPRGPGELFF	TGTGCTAGTGGTATCCCACGGGGTCCCGGGGAGCTGTTTTTT
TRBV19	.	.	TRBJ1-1	CASTKDMDTEAFF	TGTGCCAGTACCAAGGACATGGACACTGAAGCTTTCTTT
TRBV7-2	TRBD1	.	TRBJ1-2	CASSLAGQGGFLYGYTF	TGTGCCAGCAGCTTAGCGGGGCAGGGGGGGTTTTTATATGGCTACACCTTC
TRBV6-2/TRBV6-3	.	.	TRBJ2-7	CASSYANPYEQYF	TGTGCCAGCAGTTACGCCAATCCTTACGAGCAGTACTTC
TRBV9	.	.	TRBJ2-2	CASSVGHHVGVGELFF	TGTGCCAGCAGCGTAGGGCACCATGTGGGGGTCGGGGAGCTGTTTTTT
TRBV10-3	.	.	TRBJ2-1	CAISGEQANEQFF	TGTGCCATCAGTGGAGAACAGGCCAATGAGCAGTTCTTC
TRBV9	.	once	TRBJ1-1	CASSTSGTENTEAFF	TGTGCCAGCAGCACGTCCGGGACGGAGAACACTGAAGCTTTCTTT
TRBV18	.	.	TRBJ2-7	CASSPSHSTYEQYF	TGTGCCAGCTCACCCTCCCACAGTACCTACGAGCAGTACTTC
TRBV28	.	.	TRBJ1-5	CASSFTPGANQPQHF	TGTGCCAGCAGTTTTACCCCAGGGGCTAATCAGCCCCAGCATTTT
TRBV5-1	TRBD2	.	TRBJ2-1	CASSLDAGGAYNEQFF	TGCGCCAGCAGCTTGGATGCGGGAGGGGCCTACAATGAGCAGTTCTTC